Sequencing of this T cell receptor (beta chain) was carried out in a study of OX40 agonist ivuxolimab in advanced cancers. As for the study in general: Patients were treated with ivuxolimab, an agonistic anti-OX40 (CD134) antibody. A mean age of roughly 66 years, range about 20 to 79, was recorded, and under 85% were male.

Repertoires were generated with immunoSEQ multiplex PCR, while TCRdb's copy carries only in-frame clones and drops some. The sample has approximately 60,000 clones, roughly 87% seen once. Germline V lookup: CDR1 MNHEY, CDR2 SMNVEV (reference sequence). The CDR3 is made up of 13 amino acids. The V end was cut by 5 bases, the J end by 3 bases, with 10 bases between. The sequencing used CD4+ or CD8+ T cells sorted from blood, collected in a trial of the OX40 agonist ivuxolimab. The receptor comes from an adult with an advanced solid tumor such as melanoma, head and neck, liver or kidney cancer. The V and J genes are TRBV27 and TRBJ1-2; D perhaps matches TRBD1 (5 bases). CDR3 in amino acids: CASSNSGYYGYTF. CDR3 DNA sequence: TGTGCCAGCAGTAACTCAGGGTACTATGGCTACACCTTC.